This paragraph covers one TCR beta chain sequence. The source of the sample is a study of T cell responses to AZD1222 COVID-19 vaccine. For the study at large: Some second doses came at about 4 weeks and others at about 12 weeks; these were pooled.

Assay: immunoSEQ multiplex PCR; the TCRdb copy retains only in-frame clones and omits some. The sample has 140,000 to 150,000 clones, 85% to 95% seen once. The CDR3 sequence is 15 residues long. CDR1 is SGHVS and CDR2 is FQNEAQ in the germline V gene. The germline V and J ends were trimmed by 1 base and 9 bases, with 13 bases remaining between them. Source: peripheral blood, taken on day 0 of AZD1222 vaccination. The V gene is TRBV7-8, the J gene TRBJ1-6; D unresolved. This receptor was obtained from an adult in good health. The CDR3 DNA reads TGTGCCAGCAGCTTAGGACTTATGGTCGGTTCACCCCTCCACTTT. Residues: CASSLGLMVGSPLHF.